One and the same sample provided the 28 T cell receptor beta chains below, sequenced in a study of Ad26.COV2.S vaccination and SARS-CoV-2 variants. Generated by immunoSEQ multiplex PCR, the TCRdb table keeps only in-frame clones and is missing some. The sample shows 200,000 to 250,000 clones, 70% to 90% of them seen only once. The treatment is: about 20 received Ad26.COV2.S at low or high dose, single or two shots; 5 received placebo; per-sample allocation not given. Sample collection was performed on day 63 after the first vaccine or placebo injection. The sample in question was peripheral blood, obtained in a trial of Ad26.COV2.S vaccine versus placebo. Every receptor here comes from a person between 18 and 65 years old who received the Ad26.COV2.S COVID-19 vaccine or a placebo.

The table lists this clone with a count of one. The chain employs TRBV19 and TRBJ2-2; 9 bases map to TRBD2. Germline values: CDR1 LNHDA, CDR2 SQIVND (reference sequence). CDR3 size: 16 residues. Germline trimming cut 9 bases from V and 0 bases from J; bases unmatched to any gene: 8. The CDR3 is CASDLAGNPNTGELFF. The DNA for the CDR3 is TGTGCCAGCGACCTAGCGGGAAACCCGAACACCGGGGAGCTGTTTTTT.

This CDR3 reads CASSPSRLNTEAFF. The CDR3 DNA reads TGTGCCAGCAGTCCGTCGCGGCTGAACACTGAAGCTTTCTTT. The chain recombines TRBV9 with TRBJ1-1; D uncertain. Trimming took off 5 bases at V and 0 bases at J, with 11 bases between the two ends. The CDR3 runs to 14 residues. Germline loops: CDR1 SGDLS, CDR2 YYNGEE.

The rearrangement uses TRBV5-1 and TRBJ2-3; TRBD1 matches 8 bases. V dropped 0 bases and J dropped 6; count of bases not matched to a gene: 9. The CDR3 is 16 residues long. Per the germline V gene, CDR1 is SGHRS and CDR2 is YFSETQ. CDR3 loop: CASSLDRGSPGDTQYF. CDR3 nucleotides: TGCGCCAGCAGCTTGGACAGGGGGTCTCCCGGCGATACGCAGTATTTT.

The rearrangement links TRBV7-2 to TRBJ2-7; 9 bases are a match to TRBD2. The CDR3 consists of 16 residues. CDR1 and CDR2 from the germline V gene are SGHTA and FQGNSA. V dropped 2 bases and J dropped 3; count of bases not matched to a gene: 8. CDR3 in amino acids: CASSLPWAGGNYEQYF. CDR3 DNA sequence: TGTGCCAGCAGCTTACCGTGGGCGGGGGGGAACTACGAGCAGTACTTC.

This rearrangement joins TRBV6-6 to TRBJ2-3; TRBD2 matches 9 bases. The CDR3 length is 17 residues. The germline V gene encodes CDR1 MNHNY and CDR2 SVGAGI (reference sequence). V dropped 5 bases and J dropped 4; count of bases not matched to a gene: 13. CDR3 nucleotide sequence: TGTGCCAGCAGTCCTGCGGCGTTAGCGGGAGACTCAGATACGCAGTATTTT. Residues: CASSPAALAGDSDTQYF.

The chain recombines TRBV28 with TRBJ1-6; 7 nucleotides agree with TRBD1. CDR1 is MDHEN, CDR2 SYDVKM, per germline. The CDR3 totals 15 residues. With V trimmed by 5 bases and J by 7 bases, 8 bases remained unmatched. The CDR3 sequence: CASSLSGGNNSPLHF. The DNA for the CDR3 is TGTGCCAGCAGTCTCTCAGGGGGGAACAATTCACCCCTCCACTTT.

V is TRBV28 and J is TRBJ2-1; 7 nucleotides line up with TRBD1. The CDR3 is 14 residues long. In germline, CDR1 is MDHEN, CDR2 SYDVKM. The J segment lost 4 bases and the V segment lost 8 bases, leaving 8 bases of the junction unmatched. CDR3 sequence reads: CASVQGVFYNEQFF. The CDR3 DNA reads TGTGCCAGCGTTCAGGGGGTATTTTACAATGAGCAGTTCTTC.

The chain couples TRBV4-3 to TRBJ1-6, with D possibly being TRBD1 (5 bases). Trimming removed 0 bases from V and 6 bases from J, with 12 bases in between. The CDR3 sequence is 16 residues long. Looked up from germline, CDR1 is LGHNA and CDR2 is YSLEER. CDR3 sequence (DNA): TGCGCCAGCAGCCAAGAGGCGCCGGGGCTTAATTCACCCCTCCACTTT. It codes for CASSQEAPGLNSPLHF.

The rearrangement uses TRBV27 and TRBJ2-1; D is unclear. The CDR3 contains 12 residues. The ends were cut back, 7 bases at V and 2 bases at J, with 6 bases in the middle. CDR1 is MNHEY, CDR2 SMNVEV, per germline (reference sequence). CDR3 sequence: CASKPAYNEQFF. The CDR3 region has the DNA TGTGCCAGCAAGCCAGCCTACAATGAGCAGTTCTTC.

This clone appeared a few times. CDR3 loop: CASRQTGGDSPLHF. The CDR3 coding sequence is TGCGCCAGCAGACAGACAGGGGGCGATTCACCCCTCCACTTT. The rearrangement links TRBV4-3 to TRBJ1-6, with 10 positions matching TRBD1. The CDR3 covers 14 residues. CDR1 and CDR2 (germline): LGHNA, YSLEER. V lost 6 bases and J lost 8; bases outside the gene matches: 4.

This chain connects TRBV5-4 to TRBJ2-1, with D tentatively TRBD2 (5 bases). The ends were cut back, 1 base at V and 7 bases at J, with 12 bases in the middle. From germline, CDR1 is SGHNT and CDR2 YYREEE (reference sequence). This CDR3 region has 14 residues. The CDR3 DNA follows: TGTGCCAGCAGCTTGACGGGGAGAGTTAATGAGCAGTTCTTC. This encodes CASSLTGRVNEQFF.

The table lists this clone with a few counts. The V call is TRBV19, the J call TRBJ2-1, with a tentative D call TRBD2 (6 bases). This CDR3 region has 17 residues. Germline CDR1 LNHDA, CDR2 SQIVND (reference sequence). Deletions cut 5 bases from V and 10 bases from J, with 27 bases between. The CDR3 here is CASSLPLTGLLVREQFF. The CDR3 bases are TGTGCCAGTAGTCTTCCCCTTACGGGACTCCTAGTCAGGGAGCAGTTCTTC.

CDR3 in amino acids: CASSPPSQIWTEAFF. CDR3 DNA: TGTGCCAGCTCACCACCTTCTCAGATCTGGACTGAAGCTTTCTTT. The rearrangement joins TRBV18 to TRBJ1-1; D is unresolved. Trimming pared 0 bases from V and 5 bases from J, leaving 13 bases between. This CDR3 is 15 amino acids long. Germline CDR1 and CDR2: KGHSH and LQKENI.

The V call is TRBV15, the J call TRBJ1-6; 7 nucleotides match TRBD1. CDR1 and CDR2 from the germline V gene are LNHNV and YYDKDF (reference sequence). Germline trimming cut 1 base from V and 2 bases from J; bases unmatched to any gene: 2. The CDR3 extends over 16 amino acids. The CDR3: CATSRGGTAYNSPLHF. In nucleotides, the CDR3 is TGTGCCACCAGCAGAGGCGGGACAGCCTATAATTCACCCCTCCACTTT.

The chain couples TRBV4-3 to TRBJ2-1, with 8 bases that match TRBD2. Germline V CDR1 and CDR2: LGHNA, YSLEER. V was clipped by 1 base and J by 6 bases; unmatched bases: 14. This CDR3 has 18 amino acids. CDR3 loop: CASSQAPQGAGGSNEQFF. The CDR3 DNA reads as TGCGCCAGCAGCCAAGCTCCCCAAGGGGCGGGGGGTTCCAATGAGCAGTTCTTC.

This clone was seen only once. CDR3 nucleotide sequence: TGTGCCAGCTCTCTCGGGGGGGGTGAGCAGTTCTTC. This translates into CASSLGGGEQFF. The chain is built from TRBV18 and TRBJ2-1; 8 bases fit TRBD2. This CDR3 is 12 amino acids long. The germline CDR1 and CDR2 sequences are KGHSH and LQKENI. The junction had 4 bases not matched to a gene; V was cut back by 6 bases and J by 9 bases.

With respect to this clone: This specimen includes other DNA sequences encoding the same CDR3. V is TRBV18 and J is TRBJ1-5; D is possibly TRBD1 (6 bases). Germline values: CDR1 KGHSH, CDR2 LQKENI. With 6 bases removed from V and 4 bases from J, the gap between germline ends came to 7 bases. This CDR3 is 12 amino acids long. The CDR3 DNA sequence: TGTGCCAGCTCTACAGGGAATCAGCCCCAGCATTTT. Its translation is CASSTGNQPQHF.

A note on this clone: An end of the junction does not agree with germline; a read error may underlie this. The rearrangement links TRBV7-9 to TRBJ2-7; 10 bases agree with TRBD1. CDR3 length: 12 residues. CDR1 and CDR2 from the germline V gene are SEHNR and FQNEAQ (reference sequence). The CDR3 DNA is TGTGCCAGCAGCCTGACAGGGGGCCTAGGTAACTTC. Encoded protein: CASSLTGGLGNF. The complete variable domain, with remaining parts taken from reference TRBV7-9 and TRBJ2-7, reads DTGVSQNPRHKITKRGQNVTFRCDPISEHNRLYWYRQTLGQGPEFLTYFQNEAQLEKSRLLSDRFSAERPKGSFSTLEIQRTEQGDSAMYLCASSLTGGLGNFGPGTRLTVT.

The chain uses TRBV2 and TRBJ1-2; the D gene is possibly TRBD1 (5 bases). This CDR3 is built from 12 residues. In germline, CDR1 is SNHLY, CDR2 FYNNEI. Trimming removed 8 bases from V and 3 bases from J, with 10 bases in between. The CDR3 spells CASSRVDYGYTF. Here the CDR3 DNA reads TGTGCCAGCTCCAGGGTTGACTATGGCTACACCTTC.

The CDR3 protein is CAWSGRALGEQYF. In DNA form, the CDR3 reads TGTGCCTGGAGTGGGAGGGCCCTCGGGGAGCAGTACTTC. The J gene is TRBJ2-7, the V gene TRBV30; tentative D call: TRBD2 (6 bases). The germline gives CDR1 GTSNPN, CDR2 SVGIG (reference sequence). V dropped 1 base and J dropped 7 bases, with 14 bases sitting between them. This CDR3 spans 13 amino acids.

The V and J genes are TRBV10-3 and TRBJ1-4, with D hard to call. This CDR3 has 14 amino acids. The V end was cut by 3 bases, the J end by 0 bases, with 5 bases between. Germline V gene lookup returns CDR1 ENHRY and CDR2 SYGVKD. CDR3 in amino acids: CAISETSTNEKLFF. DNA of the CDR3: TGTGCCATCAGTGAAACTTCAACTAATGAAAAACTGTTTTTT.

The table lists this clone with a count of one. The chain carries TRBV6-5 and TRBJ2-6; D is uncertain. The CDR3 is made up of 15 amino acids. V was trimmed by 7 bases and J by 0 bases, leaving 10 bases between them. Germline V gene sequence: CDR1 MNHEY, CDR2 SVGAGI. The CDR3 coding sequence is TGTGCCAGCACCTTCGCCTCCTCTGGGGCCAACGTCCTGACTTTC. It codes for CASTFASSGANVLTF.

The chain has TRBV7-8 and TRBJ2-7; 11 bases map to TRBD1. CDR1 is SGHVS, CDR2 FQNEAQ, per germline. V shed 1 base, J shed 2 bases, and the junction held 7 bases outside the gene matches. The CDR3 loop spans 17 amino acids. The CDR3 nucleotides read TGTGCCAGCAGCTTAGTCTTCAGGGGACAGGGGGCCTACGAGCAGTACTTC. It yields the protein CASSLVFRGQGAYEQYF.

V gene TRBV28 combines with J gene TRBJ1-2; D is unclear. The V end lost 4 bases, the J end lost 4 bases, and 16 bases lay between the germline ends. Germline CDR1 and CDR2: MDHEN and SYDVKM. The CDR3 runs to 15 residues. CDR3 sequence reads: CASSSPQGRVYGYTF. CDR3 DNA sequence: TGTGCCAGCAGTTCGCCTCAAGGAAGAGTCTATGGCTACACCTTC.

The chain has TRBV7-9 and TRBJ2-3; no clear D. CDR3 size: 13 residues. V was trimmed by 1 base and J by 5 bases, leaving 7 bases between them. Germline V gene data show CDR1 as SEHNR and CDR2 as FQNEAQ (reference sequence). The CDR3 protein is CASSLGGLDTQYF. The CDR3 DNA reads TGTGCCAGCAGCTTAGGGGGATTAGATACGCAGTATTTT. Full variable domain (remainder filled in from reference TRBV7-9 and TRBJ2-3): DTGVSQNPRHKITKRGQNVTFRCDPISEHNRLYWYRQTLGQGPEFLTYFQNEAQLEKSRLLSDRFSAERPKGSFSTLEIQRTEQGDSAMYLCASSLGGLDTQYFGPGTRLTVL.

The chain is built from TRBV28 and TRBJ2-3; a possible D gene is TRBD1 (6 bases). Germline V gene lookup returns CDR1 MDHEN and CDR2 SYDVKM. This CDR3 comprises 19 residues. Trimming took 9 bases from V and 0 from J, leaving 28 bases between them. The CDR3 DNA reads TGTGCCAGTCATTCGAGGGAAAGGGGGACCGTGTGGAGCACAGATACGCAGTATTTT. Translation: CASHSRERGTVWSTDTQYF.

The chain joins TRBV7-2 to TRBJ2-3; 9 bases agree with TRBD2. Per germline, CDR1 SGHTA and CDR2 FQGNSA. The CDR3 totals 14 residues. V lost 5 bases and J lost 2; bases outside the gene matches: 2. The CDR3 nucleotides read TGTGCCAGCAGCCCTAGCGGGGCCACAGATACGCAGTATTTT. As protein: CASSPSGATDTQYF. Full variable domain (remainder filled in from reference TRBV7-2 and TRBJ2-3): GAGVSQSPSNKVTEKGKDVELRCDPISGHTALYWYRQSLGQGLEFLIYFQGNSAPDKSGLPSDRFSAERTGGSVSTLTIQRTQQEDSAVYLCASSPSGATDTQYFGPGTRLTVL.

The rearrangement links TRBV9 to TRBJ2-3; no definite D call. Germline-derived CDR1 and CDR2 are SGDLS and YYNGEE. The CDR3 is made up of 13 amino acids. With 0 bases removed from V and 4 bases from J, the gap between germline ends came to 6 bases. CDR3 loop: CASSVGSPDTQYF. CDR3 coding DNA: TGTGCCAGCAGCGTAGGGAGCCCAGATACGCAGTATTTT.